This T cell receptor beta chain was sequenced for a study of T cells after yellow fever vaccination. Study-level findings and limits: Few clonotypes appeared in both CD4 and CD8 compartments. It was a weaker secondary response, yet one that peaked faster, at day 5 versus 15.

Germline loops: CDR1 MNHEY, CDR2 SVGEGT. This CDR3 region has 14 residues. Trimming at V came to 0 bases and at J to 8 bases, leaving 5 bases not matched to a gene. Remarks on this clonotype: The antigen remains undetermined.

UMIs were added to TCR cDNA along with a universal primer site when it was made by 5'RACE template switching. TCRdb processed the 5' RACE reads anew with MiXCR; each CDR3 protein has one entry. The sample lists approximately 300,000 distinct CDR3 sequences, roughly 10% occurring once. The chain joins TRBV6-2 or TRBV6-3 to TRBJ1-1, with TRBD1 matching 8 bases. This TCR was sampled from a man aged 18 to 29 who received the YFV17D yellow fever vaccine. The specimen comprised CD4+ T cells sorted from PBMCs, sampled 45 days after the yellow fever booster vaccination. The DNA for the CDR3 is TGTGCCAGCAGTTACTCGATTGGACAGGGCGAAGCTTTCTTT. As protein: CASSYSIGQGEAFF.